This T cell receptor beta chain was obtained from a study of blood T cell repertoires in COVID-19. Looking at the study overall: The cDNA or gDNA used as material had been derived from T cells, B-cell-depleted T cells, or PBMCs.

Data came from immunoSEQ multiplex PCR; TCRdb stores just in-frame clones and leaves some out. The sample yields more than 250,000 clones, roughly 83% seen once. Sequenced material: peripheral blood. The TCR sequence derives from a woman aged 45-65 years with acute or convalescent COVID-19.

CDR3 DNA: TGTGCCAGCACCACCACCGGGACTAGCGGGAGATCGGATACGCAGTATTTT. Residues: CASTTTGTSGRSDTQYF. This chain joins TRBV19 and TRBJ2-3, with 14 nucleotides matching TRBD2. Germline CDR1 and CDR2: LNHDA and SQIVND (reference sequence). V was clipped by 9 bases and J by 6 bases; unmatched bases: 14. CDR3 length equals 17 residues.